The entry that follows covers one T cell receptor (beta chain) sequence. Original methodology: Counts of nucleated cells, estimated from reference gene primer amplification, were obtained. The repertoire was sequenced with immunoSEQ multiplex PCR; TCRdb's copy has only in-frame clones and lacks some. The DNA gave D and trimming, while V, J and clone size come from that table. The sample records under 300,000 clones, roughly 86% being singletons. Germline loops: CDR1 MNHEY, CDR2 SVGAGI. The V end lost 6 bases, the J end lost 4 bases, and 9 bases lay between the germline ends. CDR3 length: 12 residues. These data come from a study of blood T cell repertoires in COVID-19. Across the study: Donors in the United States, Italy and Spain gave samples during acute or convalescent COVID-19. The analysed material was cDNA or gDNA that came from T cells, B-cell-depleted T cells, or PBMCs.

Sequenced input: peripheral blood. This TCR derives from a man older than 75 with acute or convalescent COVID-19. J is TRBJ1-2 and V is TRBV6-5; D unresolved. CDR3 amino acids: CASSPEGYGYTF. As DNA, the CDR3 is TGTGCCAGCAGCCCCGAGGGCTATGGCTACACCTTC.